Below are 10 T cell receptor beta chains sequenced from a single sample in a study of blood T cell repertoires in COVID-19. Generated by immunoSEQ multiplex PCR, the TCRdb table keeps only in-frame clones and is missing some. The sample has some 80,000 clones, approximately 78% seen once. The sample taken for sequencing was peripheral blood. These receptor sequences come from a woman in her 70s with acute or convalescent COVID-19.

About this clone itself: Additional DNA sequences in this sample encode the identical CDR3. The chain combines TRBV7-3 with TRBJ1-1; D not resolved. Deletions cut 2 bases from V and 3 bases from J, with 7 bases between. Germline V gives CDR1 SGHTA, CDR2 FQGTGA. The CDR3 is 13 residues long. CDR3 amino acids: CASSLRGDTEAFF. The CDR3 coding sequence is TGTGCCAGCAGCTTACGAGGAGACACTGAAGCTTTCTTT.

This clone is deemed medium-sized (0.01 to 0.1%). The DNA of the CDR3 is TGTGCCAGCAGCTTAGTGCAAGCGGGATTGGGGACCGGGGAGCTGTTTTTT. It codes for CASSLVQAGLGTGELFF. This chain links TRBV7-2 with TRBJ2-2; the match to TRBD2 covers 7 bases. Germline CDR1 and CDR2: SGHTA and FQGNSA. This CDR3 is 17 amino acids long. The ends lost 1 base at V and 5 bases at J; junction bases unmatched: 10.

The chain uses TRBV6-6 and TRBJ2-6; no reliable D call. Germline V CDR1 and CDR2: MNHNY, SVGAGI (reference sequence). Trimming took 7 bases from V and 0 from J, leaving 13 bases between them. CDR3 length: 16 residues. Here the CDR3 reads CASNADGNSGANVLTF. Here the CDR3 DNA reads TGTGCCAGCAATGCAGATGGTAACTCTGGGGCCAACGTCCTGACTTTC.

The chain couples TRBV3-1 (or the pseudogene TRBV3-2) to TRBJ2-7; TRBD1 is a possible D gene (6 bases). The CDR3 contains 14 residues. CDR1 is LGHDT, CDR2 YNNKEL, per germline (reference sequence). V dropped 5 bases and J dropped 6 bases, with 17 bases sitting between them. The DNA for the CDR3 is TGTGCCAGCAGCGTACGGGACACTTTTCCCGAGCAGTACTTC. Its protein product is CASSVRDTFPEQYF.

The sample holds one count of this clone. CDR3 region: CASKIAGLETDTQYF. CDR3 nucleotides: TGTGCCAGCAAAATAGCGGGATTGGAAACAGATACGCAGTATTTT. This rearrangement joins TRBV6-5 to TRBJ2-3; 8 nucleotides align to TRBD2. Germline CDR1 MNHEY, CDR2 SVGAGI. V was pared by 7 bases and J by 3 bases, with 9 bases of the junction left unmatched. The CDR3 runs 15 residues.

The rearrangement uses TRBV27 and TRBJ2-3; the D is unclear. The germline V gene has CDR1 MNHEY and CDR2 SMNVEV (reference sequence). CDR3 length equals 13 residues. Between the trimmed V and J ends, which lost 4 bases and 0 bases, there was a span of 5 bases. CDR3: CASSYGSTDTQYF. The CDR3 region has the DNA TGTGCCAGCAGTTATGGCAGCACAGATACGCAGTATTTT.

V gene TRBV12-3 or TRBV12-4 combines with J gene TRBJ2-7; 8 positions match TRBD2. The V segment lost 5 bases and the J segment 6 bases; nucleotides outside the gene matches: 6. The CDR3 has 13 amino acids. The CDR3, as DNA: TGTGCCAGCAGTCTTACTAGCGGAAGCGAGCAGTACTTC. As protein: CASSLTSGSEQYF.

This clone was detected once. V gene TRBV14 combines with J gene TRBJ2-1; weak D call: TRBD2 (6 bases). The CDR3 is made up of 16 amino acids. V was cut by 1 base and J by 4 bases, with 14 bases left in between. Per germline, CDR1 SGHDN and CDR2 FVKESK. The CDR3 nucleotides are TGTGCCAGCAGCCAAGTGGGCGGGGTGACTTACAATGAGCAGTTCTTC. As protein: CASSQVGGVTYNEQFF.

This clone came up once. The chain combines TRBV11-2 with TRBJ2-1; D uncertain. This CDR3 has 15 residues. Trimming removed 5 bases at V and 9 bases at J, with 20 bases between. Germline loops: CDR1 SGHAT, CDR2 FQNNGV. The CDR3 sequence is CASSGDVRVIAEQFF. CDR3 coding DNA: TGTGCCAGCAGCGGAGACGTTCGTGTTATTGCTGAGCAGTTCTTC.

The V gene is TRBV19, the J gene TRBJ1-5; 11 bases match TRBD1. J was trimmed by 5 bases and V by 4 bases; bases with no gene match: 10. Germline CDR1 LNHDA, CDR2 SQIVND (reference sequence). The CDR3 sequence is 17 residues long. DNA of the CDR3: TGTGCCAGTAGTACAGGACAGGGGGCAAGTCTGGATCAGCCCCAGCATTTT. Translation: CASSTGQGASLDQPQHF. Drawing the rest from reference TRBV19 and TRBJ1-5, the complete variable domain is DGGITQSPKYLFRKEGQNVTLSCEQNLNHDAMYWYRQDPGQGLRLIYYSQIVNDFQKGDIAEGYSVSREKKESFPLTVTSAQKNPTAFYLCASSTGQGASLDQPQHFGDGTRLSIL.